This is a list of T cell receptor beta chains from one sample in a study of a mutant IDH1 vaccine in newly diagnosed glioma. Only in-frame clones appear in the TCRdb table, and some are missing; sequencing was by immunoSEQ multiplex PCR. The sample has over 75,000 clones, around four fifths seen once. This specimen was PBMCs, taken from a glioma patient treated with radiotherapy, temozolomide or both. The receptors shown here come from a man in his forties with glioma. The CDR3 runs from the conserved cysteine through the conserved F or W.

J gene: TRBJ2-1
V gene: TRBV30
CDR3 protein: CAWRGQRGGNEQFF

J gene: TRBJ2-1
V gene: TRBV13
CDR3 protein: CASSPYYGEQFF

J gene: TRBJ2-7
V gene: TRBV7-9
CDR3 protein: CASSLEEGTGTYEQYF

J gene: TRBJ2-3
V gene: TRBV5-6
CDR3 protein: CASTKTSGSTDTQYF

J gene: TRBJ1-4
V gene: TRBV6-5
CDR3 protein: CASSYGSGGEKLFF

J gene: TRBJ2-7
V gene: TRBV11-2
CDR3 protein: CASSPIRRDRRTSYEQYF

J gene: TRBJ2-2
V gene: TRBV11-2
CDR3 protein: CASSVRGGLPGELFF

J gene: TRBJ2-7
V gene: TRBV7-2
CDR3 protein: CASSFWVTLAGEGYEQYF

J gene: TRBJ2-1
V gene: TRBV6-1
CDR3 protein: CASSELHEQFF

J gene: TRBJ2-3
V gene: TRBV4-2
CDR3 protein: CASSSDTTDTQYF

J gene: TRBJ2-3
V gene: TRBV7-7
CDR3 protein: CASSLGRGDTQYF

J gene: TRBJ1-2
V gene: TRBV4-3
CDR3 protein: CASSHRGGGVLKGYGHTF

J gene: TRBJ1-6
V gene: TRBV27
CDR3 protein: CASSEQGSYNSPLHF